The 32 T cell receptor beta chains below come from one sample, sequenced in a study of early T cells in non-severe SARS-CoV-2 infection. TCRdb reprocessed the 5' RACE reads with MiXCR, giving one entry per CDR3 protein. This table has roughly 80,000 distinct CDR3 sequences, approximately 11% appearing once. Sequencing used whole blood, obtained at baseline. The origin of the receptors is an adult who was a healthcare worker with PCR-confirmed SARS-CoV-2 infection or an uninfected control (not recorded which).

The chain has TRBV20-1 and TRBJ2-1, with TRBD2 identical over 12 bases. V lost 6 bases to trimming and J lost 15 bases; unmatched junction nucleotides: 24. CDR3 length: 17 residues. The germline V gene encodes CDR1 DFQATT and CDR2 SNEGSKA (reference sequence). DNA of the CDR3: TGCAGTGCCCGGCAAATACAGACTAGCGGGGGACTACCTTTACCGTTCTTC. The encoded protein is CSARQIQTSGGLPLPFF.

V gene TRBV2 combines with J gene TRBJ2-7, with 11 bases that match TRBD1. With 2 bases clipped from V and 2 bases from J, the junction kept 2 bases outside the gene matches. The CDR3 sequence is 15 residues long. Germline CDR1 reads SNHLY; CDR2 reads FYNNEI. This CDR3 reads CASSERTGGTYEQYF. The CDR3 DNA reads as TGTGCCAGCAGTGAAAGGACAGGGGGCACCTACGAGCAGTACTTC.

This clonotype was found many times. The J gene is TRBJ2-5, the V gene TRBV28; 7 bases line up with TRBD1. J gave up 5 bases and V 6 bases, and 9 bases lay outside the gene matches. This CDR3 is 14 amino acids long. The germline CDR1 and CDR2 sequences are MDHEN and SYDVKM. CDR3 coding DNA: TGTGCCAGCAGACCGACAGGGCGTTCGGAGACCCAGTACTTC. Residues: CASRPTGRSETQYF.

This clonotype was detected a few times. The V and J genes are TRBV30 and TRBJ1-6; D ambiguous. CDR1 is GTSNPN and CDR2 is SVGIG in the germline V gene (reference sequence). CDR3 length: 14 amino acids. The ends were cut back, 4 bases at V and 8 bases at J, with 15 bases in the middle. The CDR3, as DNA: TGTGCCTGGATGGCCTGGGGTCCGGATTCACCCCTCCACTTT. Residues: CAWMAWGPDSPLHF.

The gene calls are TRBV7-9 and TRBJ1-1, with 7 bases fitting TRBD1. Germline trimming cut 5 bases from V and 0 bases from J; bases unmatched to any gene: 6. CDR1 is SEHNR, CDR2 FQNEAQ, per germline (reference sequence). The CDR3 contains 15 residues. The DNA of the CDR3 is TGTGCCAGCAGCCAAGGGGGACAGATGAACACTGAAGCTTTCTTT. Translating gives CASSQGGQMNTEAFF.

The chain recombines TRBV7-9 with TRBJ1-3; D may be TRBD1 (5 bases). V was clipped by 5 bases and J by 4 bases, with 12 bases between them. The CDR3 loop spans 14 amino acids. Germline-derived CDR1 and CDR2 are SEHNR and FQNEAQ (reference sequence). The CDR3 DNA reads TGTGCCAGCAGCCAGGAGGGACTGGGAAACACCATATATTTT. Translated, it gives CASSQEGLGNTIYF. The full variable domain, rest sourced from reference TRBV7-9 and TRBJ1-3, is DTGVSQNPRHKITKRGQNVTFRCDPISEHNRLYWYRQTLGQGPEFLTYFQNEAQLEKSRLLSDRFSAERPKGSFSTLEIQRTEQGDSAMYLCASSQEGLGNTIYFGEGSWLTVV.

This clonotype has more than one count but fewer than ten. V and J are TRBV6-6 and TRBJ2-5; TRBD2 matches 12 bases. Germline V gene lookup returns CDR1 MNHNY and CDR2 SVGAGI (reference sequence). The length of the CDR3 is 15 residues. Germline trimming cut 6 bases from V and 4 bases from J; bases unmatched to any gene: 6. In DNA, the CDR3 is TGTGCCAGCAGGCCTCTAGCGGGGGGGCGAGAGACCCAGTACTTC. Protein product: CASRPLAGGRETQYF.

This clonotype appeared many times. V gene TRBV10-3 combines with J gene TRBJ2-5, with D maybe TRBD1 (6 bases). The CDR3 spans 13 residues. Germline CDR1 and CDR2: ENHRY and SYGVKD. V gave up 4 bases and J gave up 4 bases, with 10 bases separating them. The CDR3 nucleotides read TGTGCCATCAGTGGGGGGCCCCCAGAGACCCAGTACTTC. It is translated as CAISGGPPETQYF.

This rearrangement joins TRBV3-1 to TRBJ1-3; a weak D match, TRBD1 (5 bases). The CDR3 sequence is 12 residues long. The V end was cut by 4 bases, the J end by 8 bases, with 9 bases between. The V gene's germline CDR1 is LGHDT and CDR2 YNNKEL (reference sequence). The chain's CDR3 is CASSRGVDTIYF. DNA for the CDR3: TGTGCCAGCAGCCGAGGGGTCGACACCATATATTTT. Variable domain in full (rest from reference TRBV3-1 and TRBJ1-3): DTAVSQTPKYLVTQMGNDKSIKCEQNLGHDTMYWYKQDSKKFLKIMFSYNNKELIINETVPNRFSPKSPDKAHLNLHINSLELGDSAVYFCASSRGVDTIYFGEGSWLTVV.

This clonotype was picked up many times. The V gene is TRBV14, the J gene TRBJ2-5; no firm D call. This CDR3 comprises 12 residues. From germline, CDR1 is SGHDN and CDR2 FVKESK. With 4 bases removed from V and 6 bases from J, the gap between germline ends came to 9 bases. The DNA of the CDR3 is TGTGCCAGCAGCCCGGCAATAAAGACCCAGTACTTC. Protein sequence: CASSPAIKTQYF.

This clonotype occurred a few times. The V and J genes are TRBV28 and TRBJ2-3; D gene uncertain. The V gene's germline CDR1 is MDHEN and CDR2 SYDVKM. This CDR3 region has 16 residues. The V and J ends lost 1 base and 0 bases respectively, with 11 bases between them. The DNA for the CDR3 is TGTGCCAGCAGTTTATTACTCCCTACTAGCACAGATACGCAGTATTTT. This codes for CASSLLLPTSTDTQYF.

The genes are TRBV3-1 and TRBJ2-5; 7 bases align to TRBD1. J was trimmed by 1 base and V by 0 bases; bases with no gene match: 8. Looked up from germline, CDR1 is LGHDT and CDR2 is YNNKEL (reference sequence). This CDR3 comprises 17 residues. In nucleotides, the CDR3 is TGTGCCAGCAGCCAAGATCCGGGACAGACAATCCAAGAGACCCAGTACTTC. It translates to CASSQDPGQTIQETQYF.

V and J are TRBV5-1 and TRBJ1-4, with no clear D. V gave up 5 bases and J gave up 6 bases, with 11 bases separating them. Germline lookup yields CDR1 SGHRS and CDR2 YFSETQ. The CDR3 is 13 amino acids. For the CDR3, the DNA is TGCGCCAGCAGAATGGCTGAAGATGAAAAACTGTTTTTT. As protein: CASRMAEDEKLFF.

The chain is built from TRBV6-1 and TRBJ1-2; the D is unclear. The CDR3 is made up of 14 amino acids. Germline V gene lookup returns CDR1 MNHNS and CDR2 SASEGT. With 2 bases removed from V and 2 bases from J, the gap between germline ends came to 9 bases. CDR3 in amino acids: CASSERGRNYGYTF. The CDR3 DNA follows: TGTGCCAGCAGTGAACGAGGTAGAAACTATGGCTACACCTTC.

This clonotype has a handful of counts. V usage is TRBV12-3 or TRBV12-4 and J usage is TRBJ1-6; TRBD1 might be the D (6 bases). Trimming left V 6 bases short and J 0 bases short, with 18 bases between. This CDR3 spans 18 amino acids. The CDR3 coding sequence is TGTGCCAGCAGCCCGGGGGTGAGGGGGAGCTCCTATAATTCACCCCTCCACTTT. Its protein product is CASSPGVRGSSYNSPLHF.

The chain recombines TRBV20-1 with TRBJ2-1, with TRBD1 identical over 9 bases. The germline V gene encodes CDR1 DFQATT and CDR2 SNEGSKA (reference sequence). This CDR3 has 16 residues. After removal of 6 bases from V and 6 bases from J, the junction contained 15 bases not matched to a gene. CDR3 region: CSANRHRDRAGNEQFF. CDR3 nucleotides: TGCAGTGCCAATCGCCACCGGGACAGGGCGGGCAATGAGCAGTTCTTC.

The V gene is TRBV12-3 or TRBV12-4, the J gene TRBJ2-2; tentatively, D is TRBD1 (5 bases). CDR3 length: 15 amino acids. Trimming took off 5 bases at V and 0 bases at J, with 10 bases between the two ends. In DNA, the CDR3 is TGTGCCAGCAGTGTCGACAGCACGAACACCGGGGAGCTGTTTTTT. Amino acids: CASSVDSTNTGELFF.

This clonotype was seen a handful of times. The genes are TRBV27 and TRBJ1-2; D call uncertain. This CDR3 region has 13 residues. Germline V gene lookup returns CDR1 MNHEY and CDR2 SMNVEV (reference sequence). V dropped 6 bases and J dropped 2 bases, with 10 bases sitting between them. The chain's CDR3 is CASSPDGNYGYTF. The CDR3 DNA sequence: TGTGCCAGCAGCCCGGACGGAAACTATGGCTACACCTTC.

The V and J genes are TRBV12-3 or TRBV12-4 and TRBJ1-4; D gene uncertain. Trimming removed 3 bases from V and 4 bases from J, with 6 bases in between. The CDR3 contains 13 residues. The chain's CDR3 is CASSFTVNEKLFF. The CDR3 DNA sequence: TGTGCCAGCAGTTTTACGGTTAATGAAAAACTGTTTTTT.

This sequence joins TRBV28 and TRBJ2-7; D ambiguous. Trimming left V 5 bases short and J 3 bases short, with 11 bases between. This CDR3 region has 13 residues. Germline CDR1 MDHEN, CDR2 SYDVKM. The CDR3 region is CASSPPNYYEQYF. In DNA form, the CDR3 reads TGTGCCAGCAGTCCACCGAACTACTACGAGCAGTACTTC. Filled out from reference TRBV28 and TRBJ2-7, the complete variable domain reads DVKVTQSSRYLVKRTGEKVFLECVQDMDHENMFWYRQDPGLGLRLIYFSYDVKMKEKGDIPEGYSVSREKKERFSLILESASTNQTSMYLCASSPPNYYEQYFGPGTRLTVT.

This clonotype was recorded many times. V is TRBV20-1 and J is TRBJ1-1, with D possibly matching TRBD1 (6 bases). The CDR3 is 12 amino acids. Deletions cut 5 bases from V and 7 bases from J, with 14 bases between. Germline CDR1 and CDR2: DFQATT and SNEGSKA (reference sequence). CDR3 nucleotides: TGCAGTGCTCTACGACAGGCCAATGAAGCTTTCTTT. It yields the protein CSALRQANEAFF.

There are a few counts of this clonotype. V usage is TRBV7-6 and J usage is TRBJ2-5, with D possibly called TRBD1 or TRBD2 (6 bases each). Germline lookup yields CDR1 SGHVS and CDR2 FNYEAQ. The CDR3 is 16 amino acids. With 1 base removed from V and 2 bases from J, the gap between germline ends came to 14 bases. The DNA for the CDR3 is TGTGCCAGCAGCTTAGGGGGGGCAGGGCAGCAAGAGACCCAGTACTTC. Protein: CASSLGGAGQQETQYF.

Only a few counts were recorded for this clonotype. This chain joins TRBV7-8 and TRBJ1-2; 8 bases are shared with TRBD1. The CDR3 consists of 15 residues. V trimming: 4 bases; J trimming: 6 bases; junction bases outside the gene matches: 10. Germline-derived CDR1 and CDR2 are SGHVS and FQNEAQ. This chain's CDR3 is CASSSSGQGADGYTF. The CDR3 DNA reads as TGTGCCAGCAGCTCATCCGGTCAGGGGGCGGATGGCTACACCTTC.

The chain has TRBV24-1 and TRBJ2-7; tentatively, D is TRBD2 (5 bases). The CDR3 consists of 13 residues. The V gene's germline CDR1 is KGHDR and CDR2 SFDVKD. Between the trimmed V and J ends, which lost 10 bases and 5 bases, there was a span of 17 bases. The CDR3 sequence is CATTGGYSDEQYF. The CDR3, as DNA: TGTGCCACTACCGGCGGGTATAGCGACGAGCAGTACTTC.

This clonotype was detected many times. The chain combines TRBV4-3 with TRBJ2-1, with a tentative D call TRBD2 (6 bases). This CDR3 comprises 16 residues. Germline V CDR1 and CDR2: LGHNA, YSLEER. V dropped 3 bases and J dropped 6 bases, with 18 bases sitting between them. The CDR3 DNA reads as TGCGCCAGCAGCCAGAGAGTGGCGGGGACGGGCAATGAGCAGTTCTTC. Protein: CASSQRVAGTGNEQFF.

This sequence joins TRBV19 and TRBJ2-2; tentative D call: TRBD2 (6 bases). The V gene lost 7 bases and the J gene lost 3 bases, with 12 bases spanning the gap. CDR3 length: 14 residues. Per germline, CDR1 LNHDA and CDR2 SQIVND (reference sequence). CDR3 in DNA: TGTGCCAGTACCACCGGACTATACACCGGGGAGCTGTTTTTT. Its translation is CASTTGLYTGELFF.

This clonotype was seen more than once but under ten times. The chain recombines TRBV5-1 with TRBJ2-7; D is undetermined. Trimming cost V 0 bases and J 5 bases, with 12 bases left between them. Germline values: CDR1 SGHRS, CDR2 YFSETQ. This CDR3 comprises 14 residues. CDR3 sequence: CASSLGVLGNEQYF. The CDR3 DNA follows: TGCGCCAGCAGCTTGGGGGTCCTAGGGAACGAGCAGTACTTC. The full variable domain, with the rest looked up from reference TRBV5-1 and TRBJ2-7, is KAGVTQTPRYLIKTRGQQVTLSCSPISGHRSVSWYQQTPGQGLQFLFEYFSETQRNKGNFPGRFSGRQFSNSRSEMNVSTLELGDSALYLCASSLGVLGNEQYFGPGTRLTVT.

The V and J genes are TRBV5-1 and TRBJ1-1, with 7 bases lining up with TRBD1. Germline-derived CDR1 and CDR2 are SGHRS and YFSETQ. The length of the CDR3 is 15 residues. Trimming removed 2 bases from V and 5 bases from J; junction bases left unmatched: 9. Here the CDR3 reads CASSFSDRDGTEAFF. Here the CDR3 DNA reads TGCGCCAGCAGCTTCTCCGACAGGGATGGGACTGAAGCTTTCTTT.

The rearrangement links TRBV12-3 or TRBV12-4 to TRBJ2-7; 9 nucleotides line up with TRBD1. After removal of 3 bases from V and 4 bases from J, the junction contained 10 bases not matched to a gene. CDR3 length: 16 residues. The CDR3: CASSFSSGQGSYEQYF. Written as DNA, the CDR3 is TGTGCCAGCAGTTTCTCCTCGGGACAGGGTTCGTACGAGCAGTACTTC.

The chain uses TRBV7-3 and TRBJ2-5, with D possibly TRBD1 on 6 matching bases. The CDR3 is 13 residues long. CDR1 SGHTA and CDR2 FQGTGA come from the germline V gene. The V gene lost 5 bases and the J gene lost 1 base, with 8 bases spanning the gap. CDR3 sequence (DNA): TGTGCCAGCAGCCCGGACAGCCAAGAGACCCAGTACTTC. Protein product: CASSPDSQETQYF. Using reference TRBV7-3 and TRBJ2-5 for the parts outside the CDR3, the full variable domain is GAGVSQTPSNKVTEKGKYVELRCDPISGHTALYWYRQSLGQGPEFLIYFQGTGAADDSGLPNDRFFAVRPEGSVSTLKIQRTERGDSAVYLCASSPDSQETQYFGPGTRLLVL.

In its sample, this clonotype was seen a few times. The chain couples TRBV11-2 to TRBJ2-3; D remains unclear. The CDR3 is 15 amino acids. Germline CDR1 SGHAT, CDR2 FQNNGV. V shed 3 bases and J shed 4 bases, with 14 bases lying between them. Here the CDR3 reads CASSLTLGVADTQYF. The CDR3 DNA follows: TGTGCCAGCAGCTTGACCCTTGGGGTTGCAGATACGCAGTATTTT.

This clonotype came up many times. The genes are TRBV7-9 and TRBJ1-2; the D gene is possibly TRBD1 (6 bases). The CDR3 spans 15 residues. Looked up from germline, CDR1 is SEHNR and CDR2 is FQNEAQ (reference sequence). V lost 5 bases and J 1 base, leaving 14 bases between the germline ends. The CDR3 loop reads CASSPLGALNYGYTF. The CDR3 nucleotides read TGTGCCAGCAGCCCCCTGGGGGCTCTTAACTATGGCTACACCTTC.